These T cell receptor beta chains were read from a single sample in a study of blood T cells in healthy people across ages. Via MiXCR, TCRdb re-called the 5' RACE reads, giving one row per CDR3 protein. The sample shows 890,000 or so distinct CDR3 sequences, approximately 65% of them seen only once. Material for sequencing was blood. The receptors stem from a young man in good health. The CDR3 runs from the conserved cysteine through the conserved F or W. The order of the fields is D gene, J gene, clone size, V gene, CDR3 protein, CDR3 DNA. D genes are given only for firm matches. The size entry is marked missing in some rows and otherwise reads once, few, many or a size class.

.,TRBJ1-2,.,TRBV20-1,CSVAGAGGYTF,TGCAGCGTGGCAGGGGCGGGTGGCTACACCTTC
.,TRBJ2-1,.,TRBV4-3,CASSQEGWHYEQFF,TGCGCCAGCAGCCAAGAGGGGTGGCACTATGAGCAGTTCTTC
TRBD1,TRBJ2-4,.,TRBV20-1,CSAVDRGKNIQYF,TGCAGTGCGGTGGACAGGGGCAAAAACATTCAGTACTTC
.,TRBJ2-1,.,TRBV27,CASSFFAEDYNEQFF,TGTGCCAGCAGTTTCTTTGCGGAGGACTACAATGAGCAGTTCTTC
.,TRBJ2-4,.,TRBV6-6,CASSPTWDIDIQYF,TGTGCCAGCAGTCCCACCTGGGACATCGACATTCAGTACTTC
.,TRBJ2-7,.,TRBV6-6,CASSSDHRAPFLYEQYF,TGTGCCAGCAGCTCGGACCATAGGGCCCCTTTCCTCTACGAGCAGTACTTC
TRBD1,TRBJ1-1,.,TRBV7-8,CASSLNRGGTEAFF,TGTGCCAGCAGCTTAAACAGGGGTGGCACTGAAGCTTTCTTT
TRBD1,TRBJ2-4,.,TRBV7-2,CASSSSGGAVKNIQYF,TGTGCCAGCAGCTCATCAGGGGGCGCGGTCAAAAACATTCAGTACTTC
.,TRBJ1-2,.,TRBV29-1,CSVEYGRGPDGYTF,TGCAGCGTTGAATATGGGAGGGGCCCGGACGGCTACACCTTC
.,TRBJ2-6,once,TRBV6-1,CASIMVSGANVLTF,TGTGCCAGCATAATGGTCTCTGGGGCCAACGTCCTGACTTTC
.,TRBJ1-6,.,TRBV28,CASSWRDGYNSPLHF,TGTGCCAGCAGTTGGCGGGACGGGTATAATTCACCCCTCCACTTT
TRBD1,TRBJ2-7,.,TRBV28,CASSPGTVNYEQYF,TGTGCCAGCTCTCCGGGGACAGTAAATTACGAGCAGTACTTC
.,TRBJ2-5,.,TRBV4-3,CASSQDRMGAQCGQYF,TGCGCCAGCAGCCAAGATCGTATGGGGGCGCAATGCGGGCAGTACTTC
TRBD2,TRBJ2-3,.,TRBV18,CASSPPTSGYPDTQYF,TGTGCCAGCTCACCACCGACTAGCGGGTACCCAGATACGCAGTATTTT
.,TRBJ2-5,few,TRBV7-9,CASGSYQETQYF,TGTGCCAGCGGCTCGTACCAAGAGACCCAGTACTTC
.,TRBJ2-7,few,TRBV29-1,CSAEDGTETYEQYF,TGCAGCGCCGAGGACGGGACTGAGACCTACGAGCAGTACTTC
TRBD2,TRBJ2-7,.,TRBV20-1,CSGTSGVYEQYF,TGCAGTGGGACTAGCGGGGTTTACGAGCAGTACTTC
TRBD2,TRBJ2-3,.,TRBV10-3,CAIAGGPDTQYF,TGTGCCATAGCGGGGGGTCCCGATACGCAGTATTTT
.,TRBJ2-3,.,TRBV10-3,CAISLAALGTDTQYF,TGTGCCATCAGTTTAGCGGCCCTTGGCACAGATACGCAGTATTTT
.,TRBJ1-2,.,TRBV15,CATSRTVTNYGYTF,TGTGCCACCAGCAGGACGGTGACTAACTATGGCTACACCTTC
TRBD1,TRBJ1-2,.,TRBV29-1,CSVHTGQGARGYTF,TGCAGCGTTCACACGGGACAGGGGGCTCGGGGCTACACCTTC
.,TRBJ2-1,.,TRBV4-3,CASSQASEGTYSYNEQFF,TGCGCCAGCAGCCAAGCTAGCGAGGGGACCTACTCCTACAATGAGCAGTTCTTC
TRBD2,TRBJ2-1,.,TRBV6-5,CASSSSGGLYNEQFF,TGTGCCAGCAGTTCTAGCGGGGGCCTCTACAATGAGCAGTTCTTC
TRBD1,TRBJ2-2,once,TRBV6-5,CASSRQGTNTGELFF,TGTGCCAGCAGTCGACAGGGGACCAACACCGGGGAGCTGTTTTTT
.,TRBJ1-2,few,TRBV29-1,CSVGQALGAFYTF,TGCAGCGTTGGCCAGGCGTTAGGGGCCTTCTACACCTTC
TRBD1,TRBJ2-6,few,TRBV29-1,CSVEAGGTGANVLTF,TGCAGCGTTGAAGCAGGGGGCACTGGGGCCAACGTCCTGACTTTC